The rows below give T cell receptor beta chains drawn from one sample of a study of blood T cells in healthy people across ages. One entry per CDR3 protein results from TCRdb running MiXCR on the 5' RACE reads. This table holds 550,000 to 750,000 distinct CDR3 sequences, under 25% found once. The specimen sequenced was blood. These receptors came from a man between 65 and 80 years old in good health. The CDR3 runs from the conserved cysteine through the conserved F or W. D genes are given only for firm matches. Clone size is given for some rows only: seen once, a few or many times, or a class if the clone is expanded.

abundance: few
j_gene: TRBJ1-4
v_gene: TRBV4-1
d_gene: -
CDR3aa: CASSQDPGSTNEKLFF
CDR3nt: TGCGCCAGCAGCCAAGATCCGGGATCAACTAATGAAAAACTGTTTTTT

abundance: few
j_gene: TRBJ2-3
v_gene: TRBV4-2
d_gene: -
CDR3aa: CASSQTNSASDTQYF
CDR3nt: TGTGCCAGCAGCCAAACGAATAGCGCGTCAGATACGCAGTATTTT

abundance: -
j_gene: TRBJ1-2
v_gene: TRBV7-2
d_gene: -
CDR3aa: CASSLNDYGYTF
CDR3nt: TGTGCCAGCAGCTTAAACGACTATGGCTACACCTTC

abundance: -
j_gene: TRBJ1-1
v_gene: TRBV5-1
d_gene: -
CDR3aa: CASSVGGLDTEAFF
CDR3nt: TGCGCCAGCAGCGTCGGGGGGCTCGACACTGAGGCTTTCTTT

abundance: -
j_gene: TRBJ2-5
v_gene: TRBV10-3
d_gene: TRBD2
CDR3aa: CARQLAGQETQYF
CDR3nt: TGTGCCAGACAACTAGCGGGACAAGAGACCCAGTACTTC

abundance: -
j_gene: TRBJ2-1
v_gene: TRBV6-5
d_gene: TRBD1
CDR3aa: CASAGTGSYNEQFF
CDR3nt: TGTGCCAGCGCCGGGACAGGTTCGTACAATGAGCAGTTCTTC

abundance: -
j_gene: TRBJ2-3
v_gene: TRBV7-9
d_gene: TRBD1
CDR3aa: CASSPLTGRQYF
CDR3nt: TGTGCCAGCAGCCCGCTGACAGGGAGGCAGTATTTT

abundance: -
j_gene: TRBJ2-7
v_gene: TRBV10-1
d_gene: TRBD1
CDR3aa: CASSEMKDRVYEQYF
CDR3nt: TGCGCCAGCAGTGAGATGAAGGACAGGGTGTACGAGCAGTACTTC

abundance: -
j_gene: TRBJ2-7
v_gene: TRBV5-5
d_gene: -
CDR3aa: CASSLVASSSYEQYF
CDR3nt: TGTGCCAGCAGCTTGGTGGCTAGTTCATCCTACGAGCAGTACTTC

abundance: few
j_gene: TRBJ2-5
v_gene: TRBV30
d_gene: -
CDR3aa: CAWSVGWQETQYF
CDR3nt: TGTGCCTGGAGTGTAGGGTGGCAAGAGACCCAGTACTTC

abundance: -
j_gene: TRBJ2-2
v_gene: TRBV10-3
d_gene: TRBD1
CDR3aa: CAISDQTGPTGELFF
CDR3nt: TGTGCCATCAGTGACCAGACAGGGCCTACCGGGGAGCTGTTTTTT

abundance: few
j_gene: TRBJ2-3
v_gene: TRBV20-1
d_gene: -
CDR3aa: CSAWDGSTDTQYF
CDR3nt: TGCAGTGCTTGGGACGGTAGCACAGATACGCAGTATTTT

abundance: few
j_gene: TRBJ2-1
v_gene: TRBV7-9
d_gene: TRBD2
CDR3aa: CASSGPGLAGYNEQFF
CDR3nt: TGTGCCAGCAGCGGCCCGGGACTAGCGGGCTACAATGAGCAGTTCTTC

abundance: -
j_gene: TRBJ2-1
v_gene: TRBV20-1
d_gene: TRBD2
CDR3aa: CSARGIAGVSYNEQFF
CDR3nt: TGCAGTGCTAGAGGCATAGCGGGAGTTTCCTACAATGAGCAGTTCTTC

abundance: few
j_gene: TRBJ2-5
v_gene: TRBV7-3
d_gene: -
CDR3aa: CASSLTSFPQETQYF
CDR3nt: TGTGCCAGCAGCTTAACGTCCTTTCCCCAAGAGACCCAGTACTTC

abundance: -
j_gene: TRBJ2-1
v_gene: TRBV20-1
d_gene: TRBD2
CDR3aa: CSAYGTSGRASNEQFF
CDR3nt: TGCAGTGCTTACGGGACTAGCGGGAGGGCCTCCAATGAGCAGTTCTTC